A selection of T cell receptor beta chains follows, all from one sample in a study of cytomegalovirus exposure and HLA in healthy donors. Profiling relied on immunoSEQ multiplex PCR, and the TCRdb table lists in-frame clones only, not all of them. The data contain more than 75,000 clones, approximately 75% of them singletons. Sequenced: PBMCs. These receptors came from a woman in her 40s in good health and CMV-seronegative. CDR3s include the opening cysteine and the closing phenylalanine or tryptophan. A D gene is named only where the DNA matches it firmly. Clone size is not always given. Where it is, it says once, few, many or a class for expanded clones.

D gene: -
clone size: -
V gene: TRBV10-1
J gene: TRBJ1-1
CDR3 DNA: TGCGCCAGCACCAGTCCCCACCCGGAAGCTTTCTTT
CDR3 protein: CASTSPHPEAFF

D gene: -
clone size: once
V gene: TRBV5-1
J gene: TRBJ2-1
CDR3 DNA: TGCGCCAGTACCAACATGGGAGCTTCCTACAATGAGCAGTTCTTC
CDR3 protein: CASTNMGASYNEQFF

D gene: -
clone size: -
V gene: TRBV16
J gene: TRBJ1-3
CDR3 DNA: TGTGCCAGCAGCCAAATGAACAGTGGAAACACCATATATTTT
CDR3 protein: CASSQMNSGNTIYF

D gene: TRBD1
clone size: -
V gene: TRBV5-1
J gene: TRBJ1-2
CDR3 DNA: TGCGCCAGCAGCCCAGGGGGCGCGGGTGGCTACACCTTC
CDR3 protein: CASSPGGAGGYTF

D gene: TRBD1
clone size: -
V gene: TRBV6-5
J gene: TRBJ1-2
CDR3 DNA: TGTGCCAGCAGTTACAGCTCCAGGACAGGTGGCGGCTACCCCTTC
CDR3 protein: CASSYSSRTGGGYPF

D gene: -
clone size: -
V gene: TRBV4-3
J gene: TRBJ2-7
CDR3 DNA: TGCGCCAGCAGCCAAGATGGGGCCAGCTCCTACGAGCAGTACTTC
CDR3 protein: CASSQDGASSYEQYF

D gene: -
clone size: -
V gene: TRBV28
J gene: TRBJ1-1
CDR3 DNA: TGTGCCAGCAGAGATGCTGACAGGATGGACACTGAAGCTTTCTTT
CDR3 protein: CASRDADRMDTEAFF

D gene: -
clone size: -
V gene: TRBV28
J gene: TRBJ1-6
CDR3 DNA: TGTGCCAGCAGTTTATCGTCTCTCCCTAATTCACCCCTCCACTTT
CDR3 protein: CASSLSSLPNSPLHF

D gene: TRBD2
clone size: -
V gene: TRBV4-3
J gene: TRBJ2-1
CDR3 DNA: TGCGCCAGCAGCCAAGAGGGGACTAGCGTGCCGTTCTTC
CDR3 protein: CASSQEGTSVPFF

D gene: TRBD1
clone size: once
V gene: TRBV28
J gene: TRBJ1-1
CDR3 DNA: TGTGCCAGCAGTTTCAACAGGGGTTTAGGCACTGAAGCTTTCTTT
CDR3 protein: CASSFNRGLGTEAFF

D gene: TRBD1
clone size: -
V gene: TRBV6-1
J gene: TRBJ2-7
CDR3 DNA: TGTGCCAGCAGTGAAGCAGGGGGCGGTTCCTACGAGCAGTACTTC
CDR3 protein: CASSEAGGGSYEQYF

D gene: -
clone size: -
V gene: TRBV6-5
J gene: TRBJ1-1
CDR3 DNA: TGTGCCAGCAGTTACGTGCGGGAAAACACTGAAGCTTTCTTT
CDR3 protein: CASSYVRENTEAFF

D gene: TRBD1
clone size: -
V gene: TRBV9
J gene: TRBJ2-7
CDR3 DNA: TGTGCCAGCAGCGTAGGGGGTGGGGACAGCTCCTACGAGCAGTACTTC
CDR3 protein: CASSVGGGDSSYEQYF

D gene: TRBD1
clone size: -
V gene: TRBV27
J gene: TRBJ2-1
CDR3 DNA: TGTGCCAGCAATGGGGCCGGGACAGGGGGCGCTTACAATGAGCAGTTCTTC
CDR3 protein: CASNGAGTGGAYNEQFF

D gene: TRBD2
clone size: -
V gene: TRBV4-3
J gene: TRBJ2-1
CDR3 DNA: TGCGCCAGCAGCCAAGAGTGGGGGACTAGCGGCTACAATGAGCAGTTCTTC
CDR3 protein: CASSQEWGTSGYNEQFF

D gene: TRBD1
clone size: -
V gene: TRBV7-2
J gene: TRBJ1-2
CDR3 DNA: TGTGCCAGCAGCCCAGACGGGACAGGTCGCGGCTACACCTTC
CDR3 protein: CASSPDGTGRGYTF

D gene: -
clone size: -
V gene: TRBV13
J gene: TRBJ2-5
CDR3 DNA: TGTGCCAGCAGCTTAACGCCAGGGCATGAGACCCAGTACTTC
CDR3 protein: CASSLTPGHETQYF

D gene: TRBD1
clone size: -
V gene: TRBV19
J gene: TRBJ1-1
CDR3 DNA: TGTGCCAGTAGTTCTGTCAGGGGGCCTTTTCTGGACACTGAAGCTTTCTTT
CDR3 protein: CASSSVRGPFLDTEAFF

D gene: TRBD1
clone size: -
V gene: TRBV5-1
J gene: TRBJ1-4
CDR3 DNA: TGCGCCAGCAGTTCACAGGGGGCGGGGATTGAAAAACTGTTTTTT
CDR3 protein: CASSSQGAGIEKLFF

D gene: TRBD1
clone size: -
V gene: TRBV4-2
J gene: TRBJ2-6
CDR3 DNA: TGTGCCAGCAGCCAGATGGGACAGGGGGGCTCTGGGGCCAACGTCCTGACTTTC
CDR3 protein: CASSQMGQGGSGANVLTF

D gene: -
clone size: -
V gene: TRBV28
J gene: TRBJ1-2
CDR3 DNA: TGTGCCAGCAGTTTATTGGCGGGTGGCTATGGCTACACCTTC
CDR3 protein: CASSLLAGGYGYTF

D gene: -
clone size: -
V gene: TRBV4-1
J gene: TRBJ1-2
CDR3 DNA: TGCGCCAGCAGCCAAGATCACAGGGCGGGCTATGGCTACACCTTC
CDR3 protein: CASSQDHRAGYGYTF

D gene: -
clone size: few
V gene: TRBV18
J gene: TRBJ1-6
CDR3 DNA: TGTGCCAGCTCGGGGAGACTTGATTCACCCCTCCACTTT
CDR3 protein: CASSGRLDSPLHF

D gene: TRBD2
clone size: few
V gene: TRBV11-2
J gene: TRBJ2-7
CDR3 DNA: TGTGCCAGCAGCTTCCAACTAGCGGGGGGGCCGGGGGAGCAGTACTTC
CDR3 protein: CASSFQLAGGPGEQYF

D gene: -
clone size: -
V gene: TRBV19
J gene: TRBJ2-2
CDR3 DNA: TGTGCCAGTATTACTTATACCGGGGAGCTGTTTTTT
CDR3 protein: CASITYTGELFF

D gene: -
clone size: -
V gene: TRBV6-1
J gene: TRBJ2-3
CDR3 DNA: TGTGCCAGCAGTGCAGGAGATACGCAGTATTTT
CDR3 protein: CASSAGDTQYF

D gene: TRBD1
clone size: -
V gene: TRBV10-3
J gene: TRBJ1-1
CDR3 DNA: TGTGCCATCAGTGCGGACAGGGGTGGTAGCACTGAAGCTTTCTTT
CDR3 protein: CAISADRGGSTEAFF

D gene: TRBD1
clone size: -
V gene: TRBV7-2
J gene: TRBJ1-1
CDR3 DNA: TGTGCCAGCAGTTGGGGACAGGTTAACACTGAAGCTTTCTTT
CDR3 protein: CASSWGQVNTEAFF

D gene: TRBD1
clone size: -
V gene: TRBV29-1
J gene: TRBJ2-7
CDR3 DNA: TGCAGCGTTGTAGGTGTGGGGACAGAAGACCTCCGCGAGCAGTACTTC
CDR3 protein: CSVVGVGTEDLREQYF

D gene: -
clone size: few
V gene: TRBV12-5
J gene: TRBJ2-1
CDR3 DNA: TGTGCTAGTTCCCTATTTGGCTACAATGAGCAGTTCTTC
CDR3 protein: CASSLFGYNEQFF

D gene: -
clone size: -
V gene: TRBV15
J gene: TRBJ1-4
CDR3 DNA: TGTGCCACCAGCAGAGATTTCACCCGGTCTAATGAAAAACTGTTTTTT
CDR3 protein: CATSRDFTRSNEKLFF

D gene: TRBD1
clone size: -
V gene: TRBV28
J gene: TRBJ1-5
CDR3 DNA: TGTGCCAGCAGTCCCCGGGACAGGCCTAATCAGCCCCAGCATTTT
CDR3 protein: CASSPRDRPNQPQHF

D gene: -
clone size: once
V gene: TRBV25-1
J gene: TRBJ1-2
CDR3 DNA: TGTGCCAGCACGGCCCGGGGGTTAGAGGGCGGCTACACCTTC
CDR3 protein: CASTARGLEGGYTF

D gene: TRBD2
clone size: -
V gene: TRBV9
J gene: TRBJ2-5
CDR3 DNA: TGTGCCAGCAGCGTAGGCCCAGCCGCGCGGGGGTACCAAGAGACCCAGTACTTC
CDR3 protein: CASSVGPAARGYQETQYF

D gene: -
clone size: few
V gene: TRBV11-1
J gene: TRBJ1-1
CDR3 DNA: TGTGCCAGCAGCGTCCCCTACACTGAAGCTTTCTTT
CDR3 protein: CASSVPYTEAFF

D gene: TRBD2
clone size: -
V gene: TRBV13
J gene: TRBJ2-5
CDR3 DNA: TGTGCCAGCAGCTTGACTAGCGGGGAGGAGGAGACCCAGTACTTC
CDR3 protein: CASSLTSGEEETQYF

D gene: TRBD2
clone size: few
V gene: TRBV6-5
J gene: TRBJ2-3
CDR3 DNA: TGTGCCAGCACTAGCGGGGGGAGGGATACGCAGTATTTT
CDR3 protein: CASTSGGRDTQYF

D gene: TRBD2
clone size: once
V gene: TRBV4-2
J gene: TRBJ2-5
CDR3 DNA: TGTGCCAGCAGCCAAGAAGTAGCGGGGGGAAGGGAGACCCAGTACTTC
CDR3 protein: CASSQEVAGGRETQYF

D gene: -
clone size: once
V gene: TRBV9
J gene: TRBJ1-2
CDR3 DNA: TGTGCCAGCAGCGTAGTCCCAGGGCAGGACTATGGCTACACCTTC
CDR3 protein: CASSVVPGQDYGYTF

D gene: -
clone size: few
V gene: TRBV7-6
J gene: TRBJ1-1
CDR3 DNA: TGTGCCAGCAGCTTAGCCTGGACTGTCGACACTGAAGCTTTCTTT
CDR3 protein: CASSLAWTVDTEAFF

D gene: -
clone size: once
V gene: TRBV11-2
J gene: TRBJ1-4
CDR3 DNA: TGTGCCAGCAGCTTAGGTATAAGCGCTAATGAAAAACTGTTTTTT
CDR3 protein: CASSLGISANEKLFF

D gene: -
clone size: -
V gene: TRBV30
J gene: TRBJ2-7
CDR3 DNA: TGTGCCTGGAGTGTAAACAGCCTATCCTACGAGCAGTACTTC
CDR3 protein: CAWSVNSLSYEQYF

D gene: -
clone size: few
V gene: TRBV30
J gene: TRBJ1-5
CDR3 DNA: TGTGCCTGGAGTGATGGGGGCGCGAGCAATCAGCCCCAGCATTTT
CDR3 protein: CAWSDGGASNQPQHF

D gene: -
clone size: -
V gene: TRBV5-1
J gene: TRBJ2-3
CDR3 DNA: TGCGCCAGCAGCTTGACAGGGCCCACAGATACGCAGTATTTT
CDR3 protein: CASSLTGPTDTQYF

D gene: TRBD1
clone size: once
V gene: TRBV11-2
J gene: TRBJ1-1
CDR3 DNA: TGTGCCAGCAGCACCACAGGGGCGAACACTGAAGCTTTCTTT
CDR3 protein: CASSTTGANTEAFF

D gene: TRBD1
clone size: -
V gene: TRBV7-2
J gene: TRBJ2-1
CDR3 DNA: TGTGCCAGCAGCTTAGGCGGGACAGGGACGAGGAATGAGCAGTTCTTC
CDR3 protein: CASSLGGTGTRNEQFF

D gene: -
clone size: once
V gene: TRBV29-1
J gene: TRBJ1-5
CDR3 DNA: TGCAGCGTTGACACGGGGAATCAGCCCCAGCATTTT
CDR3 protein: CSVDTGNQPQHF

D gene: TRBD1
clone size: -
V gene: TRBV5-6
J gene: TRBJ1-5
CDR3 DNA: TGTGCCAGTACTCAGGGGGCCGTGGGACAGCCCCAGCATTTT
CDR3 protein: CASTQGAVGQPQHF

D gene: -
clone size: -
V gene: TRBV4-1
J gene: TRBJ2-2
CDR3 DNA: TGCGCCAGCAGCCAAGAGTCGGCAGGGAACACCGGGGAGCTGTTTTTT
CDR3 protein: CASSQESAGNTGELFF

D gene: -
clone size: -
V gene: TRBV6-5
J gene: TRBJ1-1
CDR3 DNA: TGTGCCAGCAGGAGGAGCGGCACTGAAGCTTTCTTT
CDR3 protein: CASRRSGTEAFF

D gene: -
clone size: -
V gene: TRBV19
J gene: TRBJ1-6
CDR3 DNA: TGTGCCAGTAGTATAGATACCGCCGGGGGGAATTCACCCCTCCACTTT
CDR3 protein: CASSIDTAGGNSPLHF

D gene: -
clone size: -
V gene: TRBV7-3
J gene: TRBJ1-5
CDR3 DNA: TGTGCCAGCAGCCCCTCGGGTCAGCCCCAGCATTTT
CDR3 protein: CASSPSGQPQHF

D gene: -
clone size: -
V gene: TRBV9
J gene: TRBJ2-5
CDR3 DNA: TGTGCCAGCAGCGTATTGGGGGGAGAGACCCAGTACTTC
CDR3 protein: CASSVLGGETQYF

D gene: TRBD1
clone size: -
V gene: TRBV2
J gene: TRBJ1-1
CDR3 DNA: TGTGCCAGCAGCCAAGACCAGGGGGTTGGCACTGAAGCTTTCTTT
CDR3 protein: CASSQDQGVGTEAFF

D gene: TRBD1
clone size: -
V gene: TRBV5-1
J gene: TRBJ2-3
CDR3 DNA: TGCGCCAGCAGCTTGGAAGGGACAGGGTTCCGTACGCAGTATTTT
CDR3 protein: CASSLEGTGFRTQYF